Listed below are T cell receptor beta chains from one sample, sequenced in a study of blood T cell repertoires in COVID-19. Data came from immunoSEQ multiplex PCR; TCRdb stores just in-frame clones and leaves some out. The data contain roughly 200,000 clones, roughly nine tenths of them singletons. Sequenced: PBMCs or T cells enriched from blood (not recorded which). All receptors derive from a woman aged 50 to 60 in a cohort exposed to, infected with or recovered from COVID-19 (not recorded which). Both conserved end residues are part of each CDR3. The D gene is left open where the match is weak. Some rows mark clone size as missing; the rest say once, few, many or name a class of expanded clone.

V	size	D	J	DNA	CDR3
TRBV5-4	-	-	TRBJ1-6	TGTGCCAGCAGCTTAAGCCAGGGAGGTGATAATTCACCCCTCCACTTT	CASSLSQGGDNSPLHF
TRBV20-1	-	-	TRBJ1-2	TGCAGTGCTAGTTTTGGGAGAGGCTACACCTTC	CSASFGRGYTF
TRBV19	few	-	TRBJ1-6	TGTGCCAGTAGTTTCGGCTCCGGAGGAGGAGAGTCACCCCTCCACTTT	CASSFGSGGGESPLHF
TRBV28	-	TRBD2	TRBJ2-3	TGTGCCAGCAGTCCCCGGGGACTAGCGACGCAGTATTTT	CASSPRGLATQYF
TRBV28	-	-	TRBJ1-4	TGTGCCAGCACAGCGATTAATGAAAAACTGTTTTTT	CASTAINEKLFF
TRBV11-2	-	TRBD2	TRBJ2-5	TGTGCCAGCAGCTTAGGGCGGGGGGCCGGCCAAGAGACCCAGTACTTC	CASSLGRGAGQETQYF
TRBV9	-	TRBD1	TRBJ1-2	TGTGCCAGCAGCGTGAGAGGACAGGGGGTAGGTGGCTACACCTTC	CASSVRGQGVGGYTF
TRBV7-2	-	TRBD1	TRBJ1-4	TGTGCCAGCAGCATCGACAGGGGGGCAACTAATGAAAAACTGTTTTTT	CASSIDRGATNEKLFF
TRBV2	-	-	TRBJ2-2	TGTGCCAGCAGTGAAACGGCTCAGGGGACCGGGGAGCTGTTTTTT	CASSETAQGTGELFF
TRBV2	-	TRBD2	TRBJ2-2	TGTGCCAGCAGTGATAGCGGGGGGATCACCGGGGAGCTGTTTTTT	CASSDSGGITGELFF
TRBV5-8	-	-	TRBJ1-4	TGTGCCAGCAGAGACAGCAATGAAAAACTGTTTTTT	CASRDSNEKLFF
TRBV3-1/TRBV3-2	once	TRBD1	TRBJ1-5	TGTGCCAGCAGCAGGACAGGGGGCCGTGGAGCTAGCAATCAGCCCCAGCATTTT	CASSRTGGRGASNQPQHF
TRBV7-2	-	-	TRBJ2-5	TGTGCCAGCAGCTTGAGGGGGCAAGAGACCCAGTACTTC	CASSLRGQETQYF
TRBV18	-	-	TRBJ2-7	TGTGCCAGCTCACCCAGCTCCTACGAGCAGTACTTC	CASSPSSYEQYF
TRBV9	-	-	TRBJ1-2	TGTGCCAGCAGCGTAGGTCCGGGAGAGAACTATGGCTACACCTTC	CASSVGPGENYGYTF
TRBV4-2	-	TRBD1	TRBJ1-6	TGTGCCAGCAGCCAAGAAGGACAGGGTTATAATTCACCCCTCCACTTT	CASSQEGQGYNSPLHF
TRBV11-2	few	-	TRBJ1-2	TGTGCCAGCAGCTTAGGGAGTTATGGCTACACCTTC	CASSLGSYGYTF
TRBV7-6	-	-	TRBJ2-1	TGTGCCAGCAGCCTCACACCGAATTACAATGAGCAGTTCTTC	CASSLTPNYNEQFF
TRBV5-5	-	TRBD1	TRBJ2-1	TGTGCCAGCAGCCCCGGACAGGGTTCCTACAATGAGCAGTTCTTC	CASSPGQGSYNEQFF
TRBV4-3	-	-	TRBJ1-2	TGCGCCAGCAGCCAGGGGGCAGGGTATGGCTACACCTTC	CASSQGAGYGYTF
TRBV3-1/TRBV3-2	-	TRBD1	TRBJ1-2	TGTGCCAGCAGCCAGCTTGGGGACAGCTTCTACACCTTC	CASSQLGDSFYTF
TRBV4-3	-	-	TRBJ1-1	TGCGCCAGCAGCCAGGATGAGGGGGGGGTTGAAGCTTTCTTT	CASSQDEGGVEAFF
TRBV2	-	TRBD1	TRBJ1-1	TGTGCCAGCAGTTCGTATCGTACAGGGGCGAACACTGAAGCTTTCTTT	CASSSYRTGANTEAFF
TRBV18	once	-	TRBJ1-1	TGTGCCAGCTCACCCTCGGATTTTAGGGGTACCACTGAAGCTTTCTTT	CASSPSDFRGTTEAFF
TRBV5-1	-	TRBD2	TRBJ2-2	TGCGCCAGCAGCCTTAGCGGGGGCTCGAACACCGGGGAGCTGTTTTTT	CASSLSGGSNTGELFF
TRBV25-1	-	TRBD1	TRBJ2-5	TGTGCCAGCAGTGAATATTACAGGGGTTCTGAAGAGACCCAGTACTTC	CASSEYYRGSEETQYF
TRBV5-4	-	-	TRBJ2-3	TGTGCCAGCAGCCCGCTGACTTTACTATCTAGCACAGATACGCAGTATTTT	CASSPLTLLSSTDTQYF
TRBV7-9	-	TRBD1	TRBJ2-1	TGTGCCAGCAGCATAGGGACGACAGGGTCGGTCTATGAGCAGTTCTTC	CASSIGTTGSVYEQFF
TRBV11-1	-	-	TRBJ2-3	TGTGCCAGCTCCCCGTGGGGCCGCATTGATACAGATACGCAGTATTTT	CASSPWGRIDTDTQYF
TRBV3-1/TRBV3-2	once	TRBD1	TRBJ2-2	TGTGCCAGCAGCCAAGGGCCCGGGACAGACTTATTAACCAGATCCGGGGAGCTGTTTTTT	CASSQGPGTDLLTRSGELFF
TRBV6-5	-	-	TRBJ1-2	TGTGCCAGCAGTCTCGCAGGGTTCGGCTACACCTTC	CASSLAGFGYTF
TRBV10-1	-	-	TRBJ1-6	TGCGCCAGCAGATGGAGCGGAGGCTCCTATAATTCACCCCTCCACTTT	CASRWSGGSYNSPLHF
TRBV29-1	-	TRBD1	TRBJ2-7	TGCAGCGTTGGGGGGACAGGGGGACAAATTGGCGAGCAGTACTTC	CSVGGTGGQIGEQYF
TRBV12-5	-	-	TRBJ2-7	TGTGCTAGTGGTTTGGTAAGTGGGCCTATCCGGGATCAAACCTACGAGCAGTACTTC	CASGLVSGPIRDQTYEQYF
TRBV29-1	-	TRBD1	TRBJ1-3	TGCAGCGTCGGACAGGGGGCGAACACCATATATTTT	CSVGQGANTIYF
TRBV2	-	-	TRBJ1-1	TGTGCCAGCAGGGATTTTACGCAGGGTCGGGACACTGAAGCTTTCTTT	CASRDFTQGRDTEAFF
TRBV18	once	TRBD2	TRBJ2-3	TGTGCCAGCTCACCAACAAGCGGGGGGAGCACAGATACGCAGTATTTT	CASSPTSGGSTDTQYF
TRBV28	-	-	TRBJ1-5	TGTGCCAGCAGCGCGGCAGTCGGTAGCAATCAGCCCCAGCATTTT	CASSAAVGSNQPQHF
TRBV5-4	-	-	TRBJ2-3	TGTGCCAGCAGCTTGGTGTCCGGCGGCGTTAGCACAGATACGCAGTATTTT	CASSLVSGGVSTDTQYF
TRBV10-2	-	-	TRBJ1-5	TGCGCCAGCAGTGGTTCGAGGGACTATCAGCCCCAGCATTTT	CASSGSRDYQPQHF
TRBV30	-	TRBD1	TRBJ2-4	TGTGCCTGGGGCAAGACAGGGGTCCCCAAAAACATTCAGTACTTC	CAWGKTGVPKNIQYF
TRBV6-5	-	TRBD1	TRBJ1-4	TGTGCCAGCTGGGGGACAGGGGAGGACGAAAAACTGTTTTTT	CASWGTGEDEKLFF
TRBV5-6	-	-	TRBJ2-2	TGTGCCAGCAGCATACTAGGAACCGGGGAGCTGTTTTTT	CASSILGTGELFF
TRBV5-1	few	-	TRBJ1-3	TGCGCCAGCACGGATCAGGGTATCTCTGGAAACACCATATATTTT	CASTDQGISGNTIYF
TRBV5-1	once	-	TRBJ1-1	TGCGCCAGCAGCTCCGGACATACGAACACTGAAGCTTTCTTT	CASSSGHTNTEAFF
TRBV5-5	-	TRBD1	TRBJ1-5	TGTGCCAGCAGCTGGGGGACAGGAACTAATCAGCCCCAGCATTTT	CASSWGTGTNQPQHF
TRBV5-1	-	-	TRBJ1-1	TGCGCCAGCAGCTTGGTTTGGGGGCAGAACACTGAAGCTTTCTTT	CASSLVWGQNTEAFF
TRBV18	once	-	TRBJ1-3	TGTGCCAGCTCACCCGGGGAGTCTTGGGGAAACACCATATATTTT	CASSPGESWGNTIYF
TRBV4-1	few	TRBD1	TRBJ2-7	TGCGCCACCCTAGCAGGGACAGCCTACGAGCAGTACTTC	CATLAGTAYEQYF
TRBV2	-	-	TRBJ1-2	TGTGCCAGCATTATTGACAGTTCTAACTATGGCTACACCTTC	CASIIDSSNYGYTF
TRBV19	once	TRBD1	TRBJ1-5	TGTGCCAGTAAGGGGGCAGGGAGGAGCAATCAGCCCCAGCATTTT	CASKGAGRSNQPQHF
TRBV13	-	-	TRBJ1-1	TGTGCCAGCAGCCCGACAAAGAACACTGAAGCTTTCTTT	CASSPTKNTEAFF